This section outlines one T cell receptor beta chain sequence together with its context. This entry comes from a study of T cells in tuberculosis. Assay: immunoSEQ multiplex PCR; the TCRdb copy retains only in-frame clones and omits some. Counted here are 30,000 to 45,000 clones, approximately 93% occurring once; the ten biggest clones make up 6.5% to 8.5%. The CDR3 covers 11 residues. CDR1 DFQATT and CDR2 SNEGSKA come from the germline V gene (reference sequence). Trimming shortened V by 0 bases and J by 9 bases, and 9 bases separated the two germline ends. This chain joins TRBV20-1 and TRBJ2-7; D unclear. The origin of this receptor is a donor between 10 and 35 years old with latent tuberculosis or without tuberculosis infection. Sequenced sample: PBMCs. The CDR3 here is CSARDWPMQYF. The CDR3 coding sequence is TGCAGTGCTAGAGATTGGCCGATGCAGTACTTC.